Reported below is one TCR beta chain. Its antigen remains undetermined. No base qualities exist here, and no much larger clone lies one base off it. TCR CDR3 regions were amplified from genomic DNA by multiplex PCR using the deep immunoSEQ assay. For each cell subset, the extracted genomic DNA was distributed evenly across all wells of several immunoSEQ 96-well plates, and each plate served as one replicate. For sorted subsets, around 200 ng genomic DNA, equal to about 30,000 T cell genomes, was loaded into each replicate PCR. Purified libraries were quantified with a Qubit 3.0 fluorometer, sized on a Bioanalyzer 2100, and re-quantified with the KAPA Library Quantification kit. Each immunoSEQ 96-well plate was sequenced on its own single-read 150-cycle Illumina NextSeq 550 flow cell. In the original analysis: Because the immunoSEQ output included only junctional sequences and no quality scores, the filtering could not be the same as the filtering used for full-length reads. Sequences were annotated with PyIR, a Python wrapper for IgBLAST v1.9, using IMGT germline references to assign V/J genes and CDR3. Reads with weak V/J assignments (E-value above 1e-6), missing CDR3, stop codons, out-of-frame junctions, or ambiguous translated residues were removed. A V3J clonotype was defined by an identical inferred V gene, J gene, and CDR3 amino acid sequence. Percentage overlap between repertoires was calculated by dividing the number of shared unique clonotypes by the size of the smaller repertoire. RTK rarefaction, the Chao1 estimator, and Recon v2.1 estimates of unobserved clonotypes were used to assess repertoire richness. For all TCRbeta clonotypes obtained by the gDNA method from a few donors, generation probabilities were computed with OLGA. Sourced from immuneACCESS, this table was stored by TCRdb with only in-frame sequences that have V and J called. A share of the clones is absent; for the studies checked, an unresolved V gene accounts for under half, and the remainder has no known explanation. V, J and clone size derive from that table, while D and trimming were established from the DNA sequence. The sample contains approximately 2.5 million clones, approximately 92% of them found a single time. Of the sample, over 0.12% is held by the ten largest clones.

Trimming removed 2 bases from V and 5 bases from J; the gene matches leave 5 bases unexplained. The CDR3 has 15 amino acids, counting the end cysteine and phenylalanine. The kept DNA is CDR3 alone, 45 bases in frame from the first base. The CDR1 and CDR2 encoded by the germline V gene (reference sequence) are MNHEY and SMNVEV. The data belong to a study of shared clonotypes between healthy human individuals (TCRdb year 2020). About the full investigation: A couple of women and a few men aged 18 to 49 years were included in the cohort. For each donor, CD4 naive and CD4 memory were each given three plates, CD8 naive was given two plates, and CD8 memory was given one plate. The study deeply sequenced blood TCR repertoires of about five healthy adults to estimate repertoire size and the extent of clonotype sharing between individuals. Libraries were prepared and TCR repertoires were sequenced by different laboratories using diverse techniques, in order to increase sequencing depth and limit assay-specific biases. Between about 0.8 and 9 billion PBMCs per donor were obtained by leukapheresis. The full study reports these points: Pairwise subsampling led to the expectation that sequencing depth would affect the degree of clonotype sharing among donors. Compared with non-shared clonotypes, clonotypes shared by all four sorted-subset donors had higher generation probabilities. Roughly 5.2% of naive CD4, 3.5% of naive CD8, approximately 2.2% of memory CD4, and approximately 0.39% of memory CD8 clonotypes were shared across several donors. The small number of donors limited the genetic and exposure-history diversity represented. Even with the large sequencing depth, rarefaction of the sorted-subset datasets indicated that sequencing was incomplete. Larger estimated clonotype richness was generally found for naive subsets than for memory subsets. Only blood was sampled, and tissue TCR repertoires likely differ from those in blood.

Donors were healthy HIV-negative adults with no recently reported acute infections or vaccinations. All donors were Caucasian adults living in Nashville, Tennessee, USA. CD4+ T cells were enriched through magnetic negative selection, after which naive cells were positively selected on CD45RA and the remaining negative fraction served as the memory subset. After blood collection by leukapheresis, PBMCs were isolated using Ficoll-Histopaque density gradient centrifugation and then cryopreserved in the vapor phase of liquid nitrogen. Purity and quantity of every magnetically sorted T cell population were checked by analytical flow cytometry. Genomic DNA was isolated from each sorted fraction and quantified by UV absorbance on a Nanodrop 2000c.

The sequence links TRBV27 to TRBJ2-2, and 7 junction bases match TRBD1. Specimen: naive CD4+ T cells sorted from blood. This specimen's cell subset or site label, interpreted: CD45RA+ positively selected. This sequence originates from a young man in good health. CDR3 protein: CASSLDRAPTGELFF. The bases read TGTGCCAGCAGTTTAGACAGGGCCCCAACCGGGGAGCTGTTTTTT.